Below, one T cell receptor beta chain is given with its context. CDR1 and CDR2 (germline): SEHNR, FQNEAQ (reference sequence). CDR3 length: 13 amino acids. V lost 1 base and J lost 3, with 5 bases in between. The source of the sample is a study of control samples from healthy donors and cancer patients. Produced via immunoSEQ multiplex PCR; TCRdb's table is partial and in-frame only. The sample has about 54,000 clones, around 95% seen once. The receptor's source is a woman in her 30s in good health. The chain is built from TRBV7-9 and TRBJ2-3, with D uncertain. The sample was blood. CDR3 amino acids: CASSLVGTDTQYF. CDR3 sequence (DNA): TGTGCCAGCAGCTTAGTTGGGACAGATACGCAGTATTTT.